Listed here are 20 T cell receptor beta chains from one sample, sequenced in a study of spatial heterogeneity in lung cancer (dated by TCRdb to about 2019). The protocol used for the library was 5' RACE. Instrument on record: NextSeq 500. Clones were called with MiXCR by TCRdb after fastp trimmed the public reads at Q25, and only in-frame beta chains were retained. Every CDR3 protein is listed once, alongside the most common genes and DNA of its rows. This sample holds nearly 80,000 distinct CDR3 sequences; 8% were observed only once. Together, the top ten hold roughly 7.1% of the sample. Per the publication, the time point label means: sample taken at primary tumor resection. The source material was PBMCs, sampled at surgery. These receptors were taken from a male donor with early-stage non-small cell lung cancer.

This chain connects TRBV4-2 to TRBJ1-3; 7 bases line up with TRBD1. This CDR3 region has 17 residues. Germline values: CDR1 LGHNA, CDR2 YNFKEQ. J was trimmed by 0 bases and V by 4 bases; bases with no gene match: 9. CDR3 DNA sequence: TGTGCCAGCAGCCTAAGAGGGGACAGTCCCTCTGGAAACACCATATATTTT. Protein product: CASSLRGDSPSGNTIYF.

This clonotype was observed at least ten times. V usage is TRBV6-2 or TRBV6-3 and J usage is TRBJ1-4; 8 bases fit TRBD1. V shed 10 bases and J 8 bases; nucleotides not matched to a gene: 9. From germline, CDR1 is MNHEY and CDR2 SVGEGT. This CDR3 is built from 13 residues. CDR3 protein: CATKRDRSEKLFF. In DNA, the CDR3 is TGTGCCACCAAGCGGGACAGGAGCGAAAAACTGTTTTTT.

V is TRBV18 and J is TRBJ1-1, with D possibly matching TRBD1 (5 bases). V gave up 3 bases and J gave up 8 bases, with 10 bases separating them. There are 12 residues in the CDR3. Germline CDR1 and CDR2: KGHSH and LQKENI. CDR3 in DNA: TGTGCCAGCTCACCGGGGAGACAGGAAGCTTTCTTT. It specifies CASSPGRQEAFF.

This chain connects TRBV12-3 or TRBV12-4 to TRBJ2-7; no clear D. V dropped 0 bases and J dropped 7 bases, with 13 bases sitting between them. CDR3 length equals 14 residues. Here the CDR3 DNA reads TGTGCCAGCAGTTTAGCGCTAGGTTCTTGGGAGCAGTACTTC. Translation gives CASSLALGSWEQYF.

This clonotype was detected many times. V gene TRBV7-3 combines with J gene TRBJ2-7, with 11 bases fitting TRBD1. Germline loops: CDR1 SGHTA, CDR2 FQGTGA. With V trimmed by 5 bases and J by 2 bases, 8 bases remained unmatched. The CDR3 extends over 16 amino acids. CDR3 nucleotide sequence: TGTGCCAGCAGCCCCGTACCGGGACAGGGGGCCTACGAGCAGTACTTC. This gives the protein CASSPVPGQGAYEQYF. Based on the CDR3 plus reference TRBV7-3 and TRBJ2-7, the full variable domain is GAGVSQTPSNKVTEKGKYVELRCDPISGHTALYWYRQSLGQGPEFLIYFQGTGAADDSGLPNDRFFAVRPEGSVSTLKIQRTERGDSAVYLCASSPVPGQGAYEQYFGPGTRLTVT.

The rearrangement uses TRBV19 and TRBJ1-4, with TRBD1 matching 8 bases. The CDR3 is made up of 14 amino acids. Trimming took 9 bases from V and 8 from J; bases not matched to a gene: 11. The V gene's germline CDR1 is LNHDA and CDR2 SQIVND (reference sequence). The CDR3 DNA follows: TGTGCCAGCGCGACAGGGGTCAGCCGAGAAAAACTGTTTTTT. Residues: CASATGVSREKLFF.

This clonotype was observed many times. The rearrangement uses TRBV19 and TRBJ2-6; D is ambiguous. Trimming shortened V by 6 bases and J by 2 bases, and 5 bases separated the two germline ends. The CDR3 contains 13 residues. Germline CDR1 and CDR2: LNHDA and SQIVND (reference sequence). CDR3 sequence reads: CASRTPGANVLTF. The CDR3 DNA follows: TGTGCCAGTAGGACTCCTGGGGCCAACGTCCTGACTTTC.

The genes are TRBV7-7 and TRBJ2-5; tentatively, D is TRBD2 (7 bases). Trimming stripped 5 bases from V and 2 bases from J, with 21 bases between. This CDR3 is 17 amino acids long. Germline lookup yields CDR1 SSHAT and CDR2 FNYEAQ (reference sequence). The CDR3 loop reads CASSRISGGLGQETQYF. The CDR3 nucleotides read TGTGCCAGCAGCCGCATCTCGGGGGGCTTGGGTCAAGAGACCCAGTACTTC.

The chain is built from TRBV18 and TRBJ1-4; D gene ambiguous. V was shortened by 3 bases and J by 8 bases, with 13 bases between the two germline ends. The CDR3 spans 14 residues. Germline V gene data show CDR1 as KGHSH and CDR2 as LQKENI. CDR3 region: CASSPRRREEKLFF. Written as DNA, the CDR3 is TGTGCCAGCTCACCGCGACGGAGGGAAGAAAAACTGTTTTTT.

CDR3 DNA sequence: TGTGCCAGCAGTGACCTAGCGGGAGGTACCAATGAGCAGTTCTTC. As protein: CASSDLAGGTNEQFF. The chain has TRBV2 and TRBJ2-1, with TRBD2 identical over 11 bases. The CDR3 has 15 amino acids. J gave up 6 bases and V 3 bases, and 4 bases lay outside the gene matches. Germline V CDR1 and CDR2: SNHLY, FYNNEI.

V and J are TRBV6-2 or TRBV6-3 and TRBJ2-5; 10 bases align to TRBD2. CDR1 and CDR2 from the germline V gene are MNHEY and SVGEGT. The CDR3 extends over 16 amino acids. With V trimmed by 0 bases and J by 5 bases, 6 bases remained unmatched. The CDR3 region is CASSYSPSGRPETQYF. CDR3 in DNA: TGTGCCAGCAGTTACTCGCCTAGCGGGAGACCCGAGACCCAGTACTTC.

In this sample, this clonotype turned up many times. The chain couples TRBV5-6 to TRBJ2-4, with TRBD1 as a possible D gene (5 bases). Germline CDR1 SGHDT, CDR2 YYEEEE. V lost 0 bases and J 0 bases, leaving 7 bases between the germline ends. This CDR3 contains 15 residues. CDR3 protein: CASSLGQLAKNIQYF. The CDR3 nucleotides are TGTGCCAGCAGCTTGGGACAGCTAGCCAAAAACATTCAGTACTTC.

This clonotype was seen repeatedly, ten times or more. The chain employs TRBV4-1 and TRBJ1-6, with TRBD1 matching 7 bases. The length of the CDR3 is 15 residues. V trimming: 2 bases; J trimming: 5 bases; junction bases outside the gene matches: 3. Germline values: CDR1 MGHRA, CDR2 YSYEKL. In DNA form, the CDR3 reads TGCGCCAGCAGCCAACCGACAGGGAATAATTCACCCCTCCACTTT. Translating it yields CASSQPTGNNSPLHF.

The rearrangement links TRBV2 to TRBJ2-1; 8 bases map to TRBD2. Germline values: CDR1 SNHLY, CDR2 FYNNEI. The V gene end was trimmed by 8 bases and the J gene end by 4 bases; junction bases not matched to a gene: 7. This CDR3 is built from 14 residues. The CDR3 protein is CASLRTSTYNEQFF. The CDR3 DNA is TGTGCCAGCCTTAGGACTAGCACGTACAATGAGCAGTTCTTC. Variable domain in full (rest from reference TRBV2 and TRBJ2-1): EPEVTQTPSHQVTQMGQEVILRCVPISNHLYFYWYRQILGQKVEFLVSFYNNEISEKSEIFDDQFSVERPDGSNFTLKIRSTKLEDSAMYFCASLRTSTYNEQFFGPGTRLTVL.

The chain employs TRBV12-3 or TRBV12-4 and TRBJ2-7; no clear D. CDR3 length: 13 residues. V gave up 6 bases and J gave up 3 bases, with 12 bases separating them. As DNA, the CDR3 is TGTGCCAGCAGCCCAGACACTTTCTACGAGCAGTACTTC. Its translation: CASSPDTFYEQYF.

This clonotype was seen a handful of times. The chain couples TRBV4-3 to TRBJ2-7; 9 bases map to TRBD2. This CDR3 comprises 15 residues. The ends lost 0 bases at V and 2 bases at J; junction bases unmatched: 2. In germline, CDR1 is LGHNA, CDR2 YSLEER. DNA of the CDR3: TGCGCCAGCAGCCAAGACGCGGGAGGGCCCTACGAGCAGTACTTC. Its protein is CASSQDAGGPYEQYF.

There are many counts of this clonotype. The rearrangement joins TRBV28 to TRBJ1-2, with D perhaps matching TRBD1 (5 bases). The CDR3 is 15 residues long. Germline values: CDR1 MDHEN, CDR2 SYDVKM. Trimming took off 5 bases at V and 4 bases at J, with 17 bases between the two ends. The CDR3 DNA is TGTGCCAGCAGTATAGGTGGGGACTTACCCTATGGCTACACCTTC. Its protein product is CASSIGGDLPYGYTF.

This clonotype was observed a handful of times. The rearrangement joins TRBV7-9 to TRBJ2-7; 8 nucleotides match TRBD2. Germline V gene data show CDR1 as SEHNR and CDR2 as FQNEAQ (reference sequence). The J segment lost 9 bases and the V segment lost 1 base, leaving 8 bases of the junction unmatched. The CDR3 totals 14 residues. CDR3 DNA sequence: TGTGCCAGCAGCTTAGGGACTAGCCGACTAGGGCAGTACTTC. Protein sequence: CASSLGTSRLGQYF.

This clonotype came up many times. The genes are TRBV5-1 and TRBJ2-1; no reliable D call. This CDR3 region has 14 residues. Germline CDR1 SGHRS, CDR2 YFSETQ. Trimming left V 3 bases short and J 0 bases short, with 7 bases between. The CDR3 DNA follows: TGCGCCAGCAGCTGGGCAGACTCCTACAATGAGCAGTTCTTC. It translates to CASSWADSYNEQFF.

This clonotype was detected many times. The chain combines TRBV4-3 with TRBJ2-3; D is ambiguous. Trimming cost V 0 bases and J 3 bases, with 7 bases left between them. There are 14 residues in the CDR3. Germline V gives CDR1 LGHNA, CDR2 YSLEER. In DNA, the CDR3 is TGCGCCAGCAGCCAAGATCGCTGGACAGATACGCAGTATTTT. Translated: CASSQDRWTDTQYF.